Presented here are 5 T cell receptor beta chains from one specimen sequenced in a study of shared clonotypes between healthy human individuals. CD8 cells regarded as naive lacked CD45RO, were positively chosen for CCR7, and omitted terminally differentiated effector memory CD45RA+ cells. TCRdb's copy holds only in-frame clones and misses some; the assay was immunoSEQ multiplex PCR. The table shows over 2,000,000 clones, with approximately 92% occurring only once. The sequencing sample was made of naive CD8+ T cells from PBMCs. All receptors come from a man in his late teens or twenties in good health. Some clones in this sample may be carry-over from other donors' samples.

The DNA of the CDR3 is TGTGCCAGCAGCTCAAGCACCGGGGAGCTGTTTTTT. It yields the protein CASSSSTGELFF. The chain combines TRBV4-2 with TRBJ2-2; D unresolved. Deletions cut 5 bases from V and 4 bases from J, with 5 bases between. CDR1 LGHNA and CDR2 YNFKEQ come from the germline V gene. The CDR3 contains 12 residues.

The chain employs TRBV28 and TRBJ2-7; no clear D gene. CDR1 is MDHEN, CDR2 SYDVKM, per germline. With 7 bases removed from V and 0 bases from J, the gap between germline ends came to 13 bases. The CDR3 sequence is 14 residues long. The CDR3 nucleotides read TGTGCCAGCACCCCGCGGCAAATCTCCTACGAGCAGTACTTC. It codes for CASTPRQISYEQYF.

This sequence joins TRBV6-6 and TRBJ2-7, with 7 bases fitting TRBD1. This CDR3 contains 14 residues. CDR1 is MNHNY and CDR2 is SVGAGI in the germline V gene (reference sequence). Unmatched junction bases numbered 6, after V lost 7 bases and J lost 0 bases. The CDR3 here is CASTMTGSSYEQYF. In DNA, the CDR3 is TGTGCCAGCACCATGACAGGGAGCTCCTACGAGCAGTACTTC.

The chain uses TRBV6-1 and TRBJ1-2, with a possible D match to TRBD1 (6 bases). CDR3 length: 14 amino acids. Germline lookup yields CDR1 MNHNS and CDR2 SASEGT. Trimming stripped 6 bases from V and 1 base from J, with 12 bases between. CDR3 loop: CASRKTGHNYGYTF. DNA for the CDR3: TGTGCCAGCAGAAAGACAGGACATAACTATGGCTACACCTTC.

This clone has only one observation. The rearrangement links TRBV6-1 to TRBJ1-1; D may be TRBD1 (6 bases). CDR3 size: 15 residues. Germline V lookup: CDR1 MNHNS, CDR2 SASEGT. Trimming cost V 4 bases and J 6 bases, with 18 bases left between them. The CDR3 spells CASSVRWQGSAEAFF. In nucleotides, the CDR3 is TGTGCCAGCAGTGTTCGGTGGCAGGGGAGTGCTGAAGCTTTCTTT.